This T cell receptor beta chain was recovered during a study of blood T cell repertoires in COVID-19. On the study more broadly: Both acute and convalescent COVID-19 samples were obtained from the United States, Italy and Spain.

Allocation to cohorts depended on clinical history reported by the participants. Within 2 weeks of study entry, exposed participants had contacted a PCR-confirmed or clinician-diagnosed COVID-19 case. Repertoires were generated with immunoSEQ multiplex PCR, while TCRdb's copy carries only in-frame clones and drops some. The sample lists 360,000 or so clones, about 90% occurring once. This TCR was sampled from a woman aged 25-40 years who had been exposed to COVID-19. The sample taken for sequencing was PBMCs or T cells enriched from blood (not recorded which).

The CDR3 sequence is CASSPRGDTDTQYF. CDR3 bases: TGTGCCAGCAGCCCCAGGGGGGACACAGATACGCAGTATTTT. The V and J genes are TRBV6-5 and TRBJ2-3; D is possibly TRBD1 (7 bases). CDR3 size: 14 residues. The ends were cut back, 6 bases at V and 2 bases at J, with 12 bases in the middle. Germline V lookup: CDR1 MNHEY, CDR2 SVGAGI.